Sequencing of this TCR beta chain was carried out in a study of T cell responses to AZD1222 COVID-19 vaccine. Study-level points and caveats: White British donors predominated, females outnumbered males, and clonal diversity was possibly underestimated. Two AZD1222 doses significantly raised spike-specific TCR breadth and depth over controls.

Concerning this clone itself: Its antigen is undetermined.

Assay: immunoSEQ multiplex PCR; the TCRdb copy retains only in-frame clones and omits some. The sample includes fewer than 85,000 clones, roughly 84% of them seen just once. Germline CDR1 reads MNHEY; CDR2 reads SVGAGI. Trimming took off 6 bases at V and 6 bases at J, with 17 bases between the two ends. This CDR3 is built from 14 residues. Specimen: peripheral blood, collected 28 days after the second AZD1222 dose. The chain carries TRBV6-5 and TRBJ2-5, with D possibly being TRBD1 or TRBD2 (5 bases each). The TCR comes from an adult who received the AZD1222 COVID-19 vaccine. CDR3 bases: TGTGCCAGCAGCCCCGAGGGGTGGGGAAAGACCCAGTACTTC. Translated: CASSPEGWGKTQYF.